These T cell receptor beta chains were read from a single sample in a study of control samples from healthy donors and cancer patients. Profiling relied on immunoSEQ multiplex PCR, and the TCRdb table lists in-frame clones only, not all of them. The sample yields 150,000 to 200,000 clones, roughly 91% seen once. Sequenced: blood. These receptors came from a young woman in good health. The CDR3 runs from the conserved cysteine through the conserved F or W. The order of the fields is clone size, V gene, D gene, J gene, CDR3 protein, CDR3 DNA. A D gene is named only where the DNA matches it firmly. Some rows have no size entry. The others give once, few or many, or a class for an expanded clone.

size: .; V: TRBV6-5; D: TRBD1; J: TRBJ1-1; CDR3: CASSYSGTGVFEAFF; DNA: TGTGCCAGCAGTTACTCCGGGACAGGGGTATTTGAAGCTTTCTTT
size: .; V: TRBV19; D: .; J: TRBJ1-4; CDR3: CASSIGDGLEKLFF; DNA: TGTGCCAGTAGTATAGGGGACGGCCTGGAAAAACTGTTTTTT
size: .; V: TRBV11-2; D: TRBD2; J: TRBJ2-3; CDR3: CASSLAGGRTDTQYF; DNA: TGTGCCAGCAGCTTAGCGGGGGGGCGTACAGATACGCAGTATTTT
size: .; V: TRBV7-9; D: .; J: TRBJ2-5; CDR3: CASSLRREQETQYF; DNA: TGTGCCAGCAGCTTACGGCGGGAACAAGAGACCCAGTACTTC
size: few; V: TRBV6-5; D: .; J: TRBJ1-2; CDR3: CASGQGNYGYTF; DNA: TGTGCCAGCGGCCAGGGTAACTATGGCTACACCTTC
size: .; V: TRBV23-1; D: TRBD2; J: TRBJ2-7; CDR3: CASSHQREREQYF; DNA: TGCGCCAGCAGTCACCAGCGGGAGAGAGAGCAGTACTTC
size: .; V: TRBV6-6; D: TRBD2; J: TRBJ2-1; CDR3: CASSYPGTSGYNEQFF; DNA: TGTGCCAGCAGTTACCCCGGGACTAGCGGCTACAATGAGCAGTTCTTC
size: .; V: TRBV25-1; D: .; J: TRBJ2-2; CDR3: CASSELGLANTGELFF; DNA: TGTGCCAGCAGTGAATTAGGTCTAGCTAACACCGGGGAGCTGTTTTTT
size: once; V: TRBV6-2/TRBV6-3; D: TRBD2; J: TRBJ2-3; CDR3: CASSYSKLTSGRPDTQYF; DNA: TGTGCCAGCAGTTACTCGAAGCTTACTAGCGGGAGACCAGATACGCAGTATTTT
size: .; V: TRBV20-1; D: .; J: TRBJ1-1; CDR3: CSASGQMNTEAFF; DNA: TGCAGTGCTAGTGGCCAGATGAACACTGAAGCTTTCTTT
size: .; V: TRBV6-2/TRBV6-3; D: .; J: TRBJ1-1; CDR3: CASSYRTEAFF; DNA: TGTGCCAGCAGTTACCGGACTGAAGCTTTCTTT
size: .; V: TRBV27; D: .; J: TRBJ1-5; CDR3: CASSPWTDNQPQHF; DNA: TGTGCCAGCAGTCCCTGGACGGACAATCAGCCCCAGCATTTT
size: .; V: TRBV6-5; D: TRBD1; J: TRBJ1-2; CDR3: CALRDRGLYGYTF; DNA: TGTGCCCTTCGGGACAGGGGGCTCTATGGCTACACCTTC
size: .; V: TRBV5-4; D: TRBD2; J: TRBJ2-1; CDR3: CASSLLAGGHNEQFF; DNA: TGTGCCAGCAGCTTGCTAGCGGGGGGGCACAATGAGCAGTTCTTC
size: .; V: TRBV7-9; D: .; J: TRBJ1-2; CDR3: CASSLAANYGYTF; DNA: TGTGCCAGCAGCTTAGCGGCTAACTATGGCTACACCTTC
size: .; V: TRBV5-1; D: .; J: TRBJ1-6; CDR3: CASSYGHGNSPLHF; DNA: TGCGCCAGCAGCTATGGACATGGTAATTCACCCCTCCACTTT
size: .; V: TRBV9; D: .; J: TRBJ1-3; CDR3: CASSVSGPGNTIYF; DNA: TGTGCCAGCAGCGTTTCAGGTCCTGGAAACACCATATATTTT
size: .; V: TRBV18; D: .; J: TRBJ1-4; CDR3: CASSPPHEKLFF; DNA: TGTGCCAGCTCACCACCCCATGAAAAACTGTTTTTT
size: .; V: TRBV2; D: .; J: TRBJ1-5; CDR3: CASSEWYSNQPQHF; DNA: TGTGCCAGCAGTGAATGGTATAGCAATCAGCCCCAGCATTTT
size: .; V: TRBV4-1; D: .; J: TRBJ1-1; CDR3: CASSPDRDTEAFF; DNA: TGCGCCAGCAGCCCCGACCGGGACACTGAAGCTTTCTTT
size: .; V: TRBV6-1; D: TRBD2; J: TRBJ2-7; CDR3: CASSERSAGGSSYEQYF; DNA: TGTGCCAGCAGTGAAAGGAGTGCGGGGGGGAGCTCCTACGAGCAGTACTTC
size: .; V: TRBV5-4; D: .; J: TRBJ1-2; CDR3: CASSFVGRFYGYTF; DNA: TGTGCCAGCAGCTTTGTGGGCCGCTTCTATGGCTACACCTTC
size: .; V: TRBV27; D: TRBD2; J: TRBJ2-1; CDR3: CASSFSLAAYNEQFF; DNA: TGTGCCAGCAGTTTTTCCCTAGCGGCCTACAATGAGCAGTTCTTC
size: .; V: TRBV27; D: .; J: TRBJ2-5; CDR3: CASSVSAGGTQYF; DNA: TGTGCCAGCAGTGTCAGCGCCGGGGGGACCCAGTACTTC
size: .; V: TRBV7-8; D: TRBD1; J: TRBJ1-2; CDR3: CASSLGGGTGPNYGYTF; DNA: TGTGCCAGCAGCTTAGGAGGGGGCACCGGACCTAACTATGGCTACACCTTC
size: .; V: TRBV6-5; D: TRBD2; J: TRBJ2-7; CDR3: CANPGGEDEQYF; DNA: TGTGCCAACCCGGGAGGGGAAGACGAGCAGTACTTC
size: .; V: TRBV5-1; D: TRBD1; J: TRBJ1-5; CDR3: CASSLGTGASQPQHF; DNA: TGCGCCAGCAGCTTGGGGACAGGGGCCTCTCAGCCCCAGCATTTT
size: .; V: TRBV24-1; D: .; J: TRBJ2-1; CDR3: CATSQGNEQFF; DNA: TGTGCCACCAGTCAGGGAAATGAGCAGTTCTTC
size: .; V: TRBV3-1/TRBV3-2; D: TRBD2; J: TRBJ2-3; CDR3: CASSLAGGRTDTQYF; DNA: TGTGCCAGCAGCCTAGCGGGAGGTCGCACAGATACGCAGTATTTT
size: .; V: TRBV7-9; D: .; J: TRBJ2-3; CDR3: CASSLASGSTDTQYF; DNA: TGTGCCAGCAGCTTAGCTTCGGGCAGCACAGATACGCAGTATTTT
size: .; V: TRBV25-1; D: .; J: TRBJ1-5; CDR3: CASSERADQPQHF; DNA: TGTGCCAGCAGTGAACGGGCAGACCAGCCCCAGCATTTT
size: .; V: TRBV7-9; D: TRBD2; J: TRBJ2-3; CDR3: CASSPGTSGRGTDTQYF; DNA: TGTGCCAGCAGCCCGGGGACTAGCGGGAGAGGCACAGATACGCAGTATTTT
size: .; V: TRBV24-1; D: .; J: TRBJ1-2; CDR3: CATSDLSRAYGYTF; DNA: TGTGCCACCAGTGATTTAAGCAGGGCGTATGGCTACACCTTC
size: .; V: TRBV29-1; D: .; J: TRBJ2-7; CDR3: CSVVEDNRDYEQYF; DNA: TGCAGCGTCGTCGAAGATAACCGGGACTACGAGCAGTACTTC
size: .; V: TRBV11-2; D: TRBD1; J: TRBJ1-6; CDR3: CASSFQGTANSPLHF; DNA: TGTGCCAGCAGCTTCCAAGGGACAGCAAATTCACCCCTCCACTTT
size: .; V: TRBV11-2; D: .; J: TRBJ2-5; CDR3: CASTRYQETQYF; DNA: TGTGCCAGCACCAGGTATCAAGAGACCCAGTACTTC
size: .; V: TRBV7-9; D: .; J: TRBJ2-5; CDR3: CASSLGVIPQETQYF; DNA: TGTGCCAGCAGCTTAGGTGTGATCCCCCAAGAGACCCAGTACTTC
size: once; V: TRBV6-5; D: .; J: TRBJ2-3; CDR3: CASSYGDTQYF; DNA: TGTGCCAGCAGTTACGGCGATACGCAGTATTTT
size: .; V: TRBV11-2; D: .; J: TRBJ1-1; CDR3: CASRRPGQNTEAFF; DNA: TGTGCCAGCAGAAGACCGGGACAGAACACTGAAGCTTTCTTT
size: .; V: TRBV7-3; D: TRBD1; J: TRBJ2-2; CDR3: CASSLAQGDTGELFF; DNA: TGTGCCAGCAGCTTAGCCCAGGGGGACACCGGGGAGCTGTTTTTT
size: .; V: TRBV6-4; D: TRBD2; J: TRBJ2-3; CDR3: CASSEGLAGTDTQYF; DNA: TGTGCCAGCAGTGAAGGACTAGCGGGCACAGATACGCAGTATTTT
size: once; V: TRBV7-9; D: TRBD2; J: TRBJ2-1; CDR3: CASSPRTSGSPYNEQFF; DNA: TGTGCCAGCAGCCCGCGGACTAGCGGGAGTCCCTACAATGAGCAGTTCTTC
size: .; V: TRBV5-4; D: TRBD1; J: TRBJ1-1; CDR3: CASSIGTGPNTEAFF; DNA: TGTGCCAGCAGCATCGGGACAGGGCCTAACACTGAAGCTTTCTTT
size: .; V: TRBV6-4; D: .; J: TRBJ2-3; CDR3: CASSDSRASTDTQYF; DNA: TGTGCCAGCAGTGACTCGAGAGCCAGCACAGATACGCAGTATTTT
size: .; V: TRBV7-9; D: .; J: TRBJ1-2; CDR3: CASSLMVEDYGYTF; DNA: TGTGCCAGCAGCTTAATGGTCGAAGACTATGGCTACACCTTC
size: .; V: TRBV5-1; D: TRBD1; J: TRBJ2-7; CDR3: CASSLGHTGGGYEQYF; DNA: TGCGCCAGCAGCTTGGGGCACACAGGGGGCGGATACGAGCAGTACTTC
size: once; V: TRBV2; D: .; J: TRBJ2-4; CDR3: CASSEYRRTSKNIQYF; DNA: TGTGCCAGCAGTGAATACAGGAGGACGTCCAAAAACATTCAGTACTTC
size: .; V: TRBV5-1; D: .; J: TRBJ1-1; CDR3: CASSFAGPNTEAFF; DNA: TGCGCCAGCAGCTTTGCAGGGCCGAACACTGAAGCTTTCTTT
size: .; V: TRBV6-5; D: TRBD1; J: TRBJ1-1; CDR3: CASSYYSGGNTEAFF; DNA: TGTGCCAGCAGTTACTATTCAGGGGGGAACACTGAAGCTTTCTTT
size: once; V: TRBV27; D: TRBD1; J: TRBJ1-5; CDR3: CASSTTGSGQPQHF; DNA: TGTGCCAGCAGTACGACAGGGTCGGGGCAGCCCCAGCATTTT